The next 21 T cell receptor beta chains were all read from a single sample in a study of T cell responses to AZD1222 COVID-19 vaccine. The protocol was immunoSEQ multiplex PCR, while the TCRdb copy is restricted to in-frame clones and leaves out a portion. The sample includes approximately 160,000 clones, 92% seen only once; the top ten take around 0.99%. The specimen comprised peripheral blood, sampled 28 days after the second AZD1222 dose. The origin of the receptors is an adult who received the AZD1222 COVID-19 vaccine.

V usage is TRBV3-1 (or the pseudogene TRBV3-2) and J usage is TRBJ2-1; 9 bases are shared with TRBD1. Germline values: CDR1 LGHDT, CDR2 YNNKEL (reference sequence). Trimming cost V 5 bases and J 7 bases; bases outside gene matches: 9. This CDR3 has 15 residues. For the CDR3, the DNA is TGTGCCAGCAGCAACACAGGGGGCGCGTGGAATGAGCAGTTCTTC. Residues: CASSNTGGAWNEQFF.

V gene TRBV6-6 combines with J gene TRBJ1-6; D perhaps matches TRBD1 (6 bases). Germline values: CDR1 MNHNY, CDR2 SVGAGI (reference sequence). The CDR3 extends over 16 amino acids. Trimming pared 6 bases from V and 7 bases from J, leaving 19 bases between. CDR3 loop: CASSLKGGKWNSPLHF. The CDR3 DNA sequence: TGTGCCAGCAGCCTAAAGGGGGGTAAATGGAATTCACCCCTCCACTTT.

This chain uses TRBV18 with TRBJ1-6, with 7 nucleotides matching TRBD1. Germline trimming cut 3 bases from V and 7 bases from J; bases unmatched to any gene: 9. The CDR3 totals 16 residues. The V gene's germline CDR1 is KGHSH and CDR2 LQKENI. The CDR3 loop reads CASSPSGTAVNSPLHF. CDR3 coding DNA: TGTGCCAGCTCACCTTCGGGGACAGCGGTAAATTCACCCCTCCACTTT. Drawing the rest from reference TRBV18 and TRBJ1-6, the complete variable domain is NAGVMQNPRHLVRRRGQEARLRCSPMKGHSHVYWYRQLPEEGLKFMVYLQKENIIDESGMPKERFSAEFPKEGPSILRIQQVVRGDSAAYFCASSPSGTAVNSPLHFGNGTRLTVT.

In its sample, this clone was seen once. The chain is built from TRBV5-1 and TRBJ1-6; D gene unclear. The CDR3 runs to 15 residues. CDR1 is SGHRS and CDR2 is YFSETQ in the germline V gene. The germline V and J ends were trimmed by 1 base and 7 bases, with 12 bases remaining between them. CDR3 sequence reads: CASSLLGFPNSPLHF. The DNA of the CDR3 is TGCGCCAGCAGCTTGCTAGGGTTTCCAAATTCACCCCTCCACTTT.

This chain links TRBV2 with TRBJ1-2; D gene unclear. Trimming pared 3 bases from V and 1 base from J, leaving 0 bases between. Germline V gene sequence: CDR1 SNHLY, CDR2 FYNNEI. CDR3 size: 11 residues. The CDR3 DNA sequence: TGTGCCAGCAGTGATAACTATGGCTACACCTTC. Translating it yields CASSDNYGYTF.

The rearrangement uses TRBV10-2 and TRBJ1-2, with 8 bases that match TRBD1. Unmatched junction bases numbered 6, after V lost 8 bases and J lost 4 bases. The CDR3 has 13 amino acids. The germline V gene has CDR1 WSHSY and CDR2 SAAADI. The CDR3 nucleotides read TGCGCCAGCGCACCAGGGGGCACCTATGGCTACACCTTC. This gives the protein CASAPGGTYGYTF.

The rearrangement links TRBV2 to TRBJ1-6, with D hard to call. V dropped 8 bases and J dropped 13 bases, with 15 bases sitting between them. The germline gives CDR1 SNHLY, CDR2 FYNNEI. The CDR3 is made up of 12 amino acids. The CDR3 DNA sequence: TGTGCCAGCTCTTCACTTGGGCTCCCCCTCCACTTT. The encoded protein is CASSSLGLPLHF.

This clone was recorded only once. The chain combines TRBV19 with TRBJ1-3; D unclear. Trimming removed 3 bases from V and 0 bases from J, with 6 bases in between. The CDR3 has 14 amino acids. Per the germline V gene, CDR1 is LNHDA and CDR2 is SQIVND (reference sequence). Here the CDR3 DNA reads TGTGCCAGTAGTATTACTGCCTCTGGAAACACCATATATTTT. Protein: CASSITASGNTIYF. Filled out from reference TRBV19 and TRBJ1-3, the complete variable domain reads DGGITQSPKYLFRKEGQNVTLSCEQNLNHDAMYWYRQDPGQGLRLIYYSQIVNDFQKGDIAEGYSVSREKKESFPLTVTSAQKNPTAFYLCASSITASGNTIYFGEGSWLTVV.

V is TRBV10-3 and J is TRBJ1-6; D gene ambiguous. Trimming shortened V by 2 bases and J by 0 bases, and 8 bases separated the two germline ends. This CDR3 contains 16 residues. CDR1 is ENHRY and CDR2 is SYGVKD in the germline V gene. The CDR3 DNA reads TGTGCCATCAGTGAGGGCCAGAGCTCCTATAATTCACCCCTCCACTTT. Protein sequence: CAISEGQSSYNSPLHF.

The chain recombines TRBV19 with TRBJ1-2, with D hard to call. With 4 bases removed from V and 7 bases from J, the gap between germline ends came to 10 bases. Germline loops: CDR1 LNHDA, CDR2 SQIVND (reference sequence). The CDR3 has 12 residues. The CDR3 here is CASSTRSGGYTF. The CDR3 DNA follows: TGTGCCAGTAGTACCAGAAGCGGTGGCTACACCTTC.

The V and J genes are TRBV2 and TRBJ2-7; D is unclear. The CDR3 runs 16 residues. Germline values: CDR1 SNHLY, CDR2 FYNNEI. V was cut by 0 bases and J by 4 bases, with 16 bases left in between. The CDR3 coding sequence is TGTGCCAGCAGTGAAGCAGGCAGGCGGAGAAGATACGAGCAGTACTTC. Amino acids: CASSEAGRRRRYEQYF.

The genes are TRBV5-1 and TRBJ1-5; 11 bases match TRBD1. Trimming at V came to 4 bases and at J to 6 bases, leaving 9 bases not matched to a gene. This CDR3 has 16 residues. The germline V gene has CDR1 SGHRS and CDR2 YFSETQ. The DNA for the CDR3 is TGCGCCAGCAGCCCGGGGGACAGGGGGTTTATTCAGCCCCAGCATTTT. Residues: CASSPGDRGFIQPQHF.

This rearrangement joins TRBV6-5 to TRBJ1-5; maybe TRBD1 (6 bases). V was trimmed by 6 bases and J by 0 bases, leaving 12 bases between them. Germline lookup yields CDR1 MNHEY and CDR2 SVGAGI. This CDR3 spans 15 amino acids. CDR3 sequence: CASSQSGDSNQPQHF. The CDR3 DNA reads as TGTGCCAGCAGCCAATCAGGGGATAGCAATCAGCCCCAGCATTTT.

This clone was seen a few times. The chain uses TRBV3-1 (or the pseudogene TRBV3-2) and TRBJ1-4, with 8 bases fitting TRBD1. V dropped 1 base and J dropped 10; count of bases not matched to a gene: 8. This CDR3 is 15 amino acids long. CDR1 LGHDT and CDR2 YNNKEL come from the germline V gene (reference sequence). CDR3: CASSQAAQGGRKLFF. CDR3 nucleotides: TGTGCCAGCAGCCAAGCGGCACAGGGGGGAAGAAAACTGTTTTTT.

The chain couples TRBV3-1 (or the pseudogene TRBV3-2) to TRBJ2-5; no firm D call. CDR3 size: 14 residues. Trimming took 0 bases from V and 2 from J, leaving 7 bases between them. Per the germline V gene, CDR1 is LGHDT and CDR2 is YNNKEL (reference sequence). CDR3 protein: CASSQEVRQETQYF. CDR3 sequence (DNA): TGTGCCAGCAGCCAAGAAGTACGGCAAGAGACCCAGTACTTC.

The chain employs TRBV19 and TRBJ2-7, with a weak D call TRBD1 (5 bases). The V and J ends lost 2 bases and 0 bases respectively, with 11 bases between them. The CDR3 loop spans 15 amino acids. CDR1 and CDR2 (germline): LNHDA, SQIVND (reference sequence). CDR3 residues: CASSIRTPYSYEQYF. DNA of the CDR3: TGTGCCAGTAGTATAAGGACACCCTACTCCTACGAGCAGTACTTC.

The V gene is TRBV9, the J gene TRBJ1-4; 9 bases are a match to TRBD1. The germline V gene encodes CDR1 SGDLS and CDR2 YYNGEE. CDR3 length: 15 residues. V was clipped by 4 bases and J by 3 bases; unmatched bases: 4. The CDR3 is CASSFGQGPNEKLFF. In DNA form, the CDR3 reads TGTGCCAGCAGCTTCGGACAGGGGCCTAATGAAAAACTGTTTTTT.

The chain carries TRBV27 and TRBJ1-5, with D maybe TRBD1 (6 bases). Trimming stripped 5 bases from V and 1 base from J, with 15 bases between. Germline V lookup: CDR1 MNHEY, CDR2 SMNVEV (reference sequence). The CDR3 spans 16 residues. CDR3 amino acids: CASSLQGTTSNQPQHF. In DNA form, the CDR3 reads TGTGCCAGCAGTCTACAAGGGACAACCAGCAATCAGCCCCAGCATTTT.

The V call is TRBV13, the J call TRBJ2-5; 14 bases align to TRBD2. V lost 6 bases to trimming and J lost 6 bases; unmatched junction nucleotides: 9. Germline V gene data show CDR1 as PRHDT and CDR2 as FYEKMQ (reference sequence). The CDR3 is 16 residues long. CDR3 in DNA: TGTGCCAGCAGTTCTTGGACTAGCGGGGGGTTTAAGACCCAGTACTTC. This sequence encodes CASSSWTSGGFKTQYF.

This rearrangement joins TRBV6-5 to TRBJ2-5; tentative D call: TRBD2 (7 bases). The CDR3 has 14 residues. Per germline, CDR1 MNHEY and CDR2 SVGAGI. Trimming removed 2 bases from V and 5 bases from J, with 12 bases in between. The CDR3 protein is CASSYAGAGETQYF. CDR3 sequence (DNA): TGTGCCAGCAGTTACGCGGGGGCGGGGGAGACCCAGTACTTC.

The CDR3 region is CASSPAYEQYF. In DNA, the CDR3 is TGTGCCAGCTCACCAGCCTACGAGCAGTACTTC. The chain couples TRBV18 to TRBJ2-7, with D uncertain. The CDR3 runs 11 residues. V shed 2 bases and J shed 2 bases, with 1 base lying between them. Per germline, CDR1 KGHSH and CDR2 LQKENI.